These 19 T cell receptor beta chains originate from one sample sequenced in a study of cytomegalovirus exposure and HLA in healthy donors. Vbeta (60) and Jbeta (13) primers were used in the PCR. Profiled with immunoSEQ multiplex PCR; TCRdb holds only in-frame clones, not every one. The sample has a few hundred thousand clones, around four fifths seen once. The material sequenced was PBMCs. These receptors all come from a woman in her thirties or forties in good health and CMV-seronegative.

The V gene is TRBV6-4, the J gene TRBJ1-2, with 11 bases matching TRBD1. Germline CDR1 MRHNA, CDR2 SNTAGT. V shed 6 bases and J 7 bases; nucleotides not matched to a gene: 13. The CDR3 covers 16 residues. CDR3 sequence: CASRGGDRGKAGGYTF. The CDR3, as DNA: TGTGCCAGCAGGGGGGGGGACAGGGGGAAGGCTGGTGGCTACACCTTC.

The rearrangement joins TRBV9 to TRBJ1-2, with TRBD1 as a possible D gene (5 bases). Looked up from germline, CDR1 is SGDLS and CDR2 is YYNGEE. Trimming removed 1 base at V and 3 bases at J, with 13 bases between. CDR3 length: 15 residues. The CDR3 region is CASSVLDNPDYGYTF. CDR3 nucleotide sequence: TGTGCCAGCAGCGTACTGGACAATCCCGACTATGGCTACACCTTC.

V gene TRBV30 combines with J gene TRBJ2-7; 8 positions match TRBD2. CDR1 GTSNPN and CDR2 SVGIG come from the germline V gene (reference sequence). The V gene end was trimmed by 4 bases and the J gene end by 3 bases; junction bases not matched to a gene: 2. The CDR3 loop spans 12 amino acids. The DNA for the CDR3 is TGTGCCTGGACCCGGGAGGGCTACGAGCAGTACTTC. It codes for CAWTREGYEQYF. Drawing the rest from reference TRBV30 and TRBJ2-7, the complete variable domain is SQTIHQWPATLVQPVGSPLSLECTVEGTSNPNLYWYRQAAGRGLQLLFYSVGIGQISSEVPQNLSASRPQDRQFILSSKKLLLSDSGFYLCAWTREGYEQYFGPGTRLTVT.

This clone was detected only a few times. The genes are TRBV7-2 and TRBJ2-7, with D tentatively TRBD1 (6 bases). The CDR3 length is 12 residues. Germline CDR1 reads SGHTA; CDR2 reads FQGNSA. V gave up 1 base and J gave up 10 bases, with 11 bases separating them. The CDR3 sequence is CASSLGTGQQYF. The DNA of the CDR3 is TGTGCCAGCAGCTTAGGCACGGGACAACAGTACTTC.

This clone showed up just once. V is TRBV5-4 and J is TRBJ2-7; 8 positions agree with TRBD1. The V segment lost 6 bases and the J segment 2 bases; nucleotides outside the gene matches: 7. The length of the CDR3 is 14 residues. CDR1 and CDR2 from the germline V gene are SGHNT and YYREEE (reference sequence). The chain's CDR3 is CASKRQGQTYEQYF. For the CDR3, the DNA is TGTGCCAGCAAGAGACAGGGGCAAACCTACGAGCAGTACTTC. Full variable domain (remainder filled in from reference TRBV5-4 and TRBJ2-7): ETGVTQSPTHLIKTRGQQVTLRCSSQSGHNTVSWYQQALGQGPQFIFQYYREEENGRGNFPPRFSGLQFPNYSSELNVNALELDDSALYLCASKRQGQTYEQYFGPGTRLTVT.

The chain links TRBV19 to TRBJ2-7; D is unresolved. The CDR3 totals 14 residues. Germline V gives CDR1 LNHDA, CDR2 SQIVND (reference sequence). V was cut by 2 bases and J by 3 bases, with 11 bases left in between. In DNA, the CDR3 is TGTGCCAGTAGTATATTGGGCAGATTCTACGAGCAGTACTTC. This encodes CASSILGRFYEQYF.

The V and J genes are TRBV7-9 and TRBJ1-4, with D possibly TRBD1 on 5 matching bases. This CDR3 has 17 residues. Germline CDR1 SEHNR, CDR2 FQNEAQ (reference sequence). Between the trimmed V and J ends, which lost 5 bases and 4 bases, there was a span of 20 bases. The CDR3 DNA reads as TGTGCCAGCAGCCGCTTACCGACAGTGGAAGTTAATGAAAAACTGTTTTTT. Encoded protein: CASSRLPTVEVNEKLFF.

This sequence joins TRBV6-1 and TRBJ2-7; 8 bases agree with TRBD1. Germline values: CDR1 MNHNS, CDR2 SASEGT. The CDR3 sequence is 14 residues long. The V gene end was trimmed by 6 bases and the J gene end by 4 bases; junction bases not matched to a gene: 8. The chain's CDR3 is CASSARTGLYEQYF. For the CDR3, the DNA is TGTGCCAGCAGCGCGAGGACAGGGTTGTACGAGCAGTACTTC.

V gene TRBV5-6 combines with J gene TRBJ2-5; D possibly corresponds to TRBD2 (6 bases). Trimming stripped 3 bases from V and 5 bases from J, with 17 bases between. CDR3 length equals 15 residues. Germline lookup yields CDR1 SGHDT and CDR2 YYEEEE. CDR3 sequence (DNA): TGTGCCAGCAGCTCGGCGGAGGGAGAAGGCGAGACCCAGTACTTC. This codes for CASSSAEGEGETQYF.

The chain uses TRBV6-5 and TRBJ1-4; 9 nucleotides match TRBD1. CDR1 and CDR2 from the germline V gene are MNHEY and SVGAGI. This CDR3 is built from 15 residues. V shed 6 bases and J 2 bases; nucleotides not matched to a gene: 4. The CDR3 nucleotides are TGTGCCAGCAGCCCCGACAGGGGGACTAATGAAAAACTGTTTTTT. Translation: CASSPDRGTNEKLFF.

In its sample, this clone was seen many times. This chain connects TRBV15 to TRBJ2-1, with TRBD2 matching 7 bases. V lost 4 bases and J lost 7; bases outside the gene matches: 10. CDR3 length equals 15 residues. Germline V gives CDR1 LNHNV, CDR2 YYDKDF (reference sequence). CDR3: CATSTESGATNEQFF. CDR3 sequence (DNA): TGTGCCACCAGCACAGAGAGCGGGGCCACGAATGAGCAGTTCTTC.

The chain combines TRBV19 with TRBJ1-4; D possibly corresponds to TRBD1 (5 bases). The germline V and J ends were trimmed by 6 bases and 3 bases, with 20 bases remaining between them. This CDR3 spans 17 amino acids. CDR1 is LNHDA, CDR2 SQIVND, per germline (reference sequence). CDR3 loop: CASSPSPSTVPNEKLFF. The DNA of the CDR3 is TGTGCCAGTAGCCCATCCCCCTCGACAGTGCCTAATGAAAAACTGTTTTTT.

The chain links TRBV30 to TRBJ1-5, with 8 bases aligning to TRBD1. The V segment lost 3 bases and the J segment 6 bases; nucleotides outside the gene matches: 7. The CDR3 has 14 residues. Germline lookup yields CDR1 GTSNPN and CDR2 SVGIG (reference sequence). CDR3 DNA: TGTGCCTGGAGCGCCGGACAGGGAGGTCAGCCCCAGCATTTT. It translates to CAWSAGQGGQPQHF.

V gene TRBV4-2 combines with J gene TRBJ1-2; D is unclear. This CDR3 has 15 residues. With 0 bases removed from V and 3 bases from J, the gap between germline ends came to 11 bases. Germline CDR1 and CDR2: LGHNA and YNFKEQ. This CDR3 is CASSQDTRSDYGYTF. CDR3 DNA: TGTGCCAGCAGCCAAGATACGCGGTCGGACTATGGCTACACCTTC.

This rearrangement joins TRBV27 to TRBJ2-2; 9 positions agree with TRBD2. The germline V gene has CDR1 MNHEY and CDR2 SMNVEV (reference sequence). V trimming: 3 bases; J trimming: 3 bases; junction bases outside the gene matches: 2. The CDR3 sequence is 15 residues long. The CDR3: CASSFLAGHTGELFF. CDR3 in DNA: TGTGCCAGCAGTTTTCTAGCGGGGCACACCGGGGAGCTGTTTTTT.

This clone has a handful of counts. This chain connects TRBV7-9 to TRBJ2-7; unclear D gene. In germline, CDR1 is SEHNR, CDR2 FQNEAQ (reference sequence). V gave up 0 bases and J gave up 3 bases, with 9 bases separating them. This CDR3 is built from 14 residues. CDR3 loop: CASSLAQAFYEQYF. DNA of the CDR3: TGTGCCAGCAGCTTAGCGCAAGCCTTCTACGAGCAGTACTTC.

The CDR3 spells CASSQEAGYLANTGELFF. The CDR3 DNA follows: TGCGCCAGCAGCCAAGAGGCGGGTTACCTCGCGAACACCGGGGAGCTGTTTTTT. The chain links TRBV4-1 to TRBJ2-2; possible D gene TRBD2, 5 bases. V dropped 0 bases and J dropped 0 bases, with 14 bases sitting between them. Germline V gives CDR1 MGHRA, CDR2 YSYEKL. The CDR3 is 18 residues long.

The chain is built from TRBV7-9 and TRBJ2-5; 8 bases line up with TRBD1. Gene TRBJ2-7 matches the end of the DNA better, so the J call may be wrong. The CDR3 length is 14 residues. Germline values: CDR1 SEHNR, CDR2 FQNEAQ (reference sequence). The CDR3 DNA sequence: TGTGCCAGCAGCTCGACAGGGGTCGGGTACGAGCAGTACTTC. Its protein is CASSSTGVGYEQYF.

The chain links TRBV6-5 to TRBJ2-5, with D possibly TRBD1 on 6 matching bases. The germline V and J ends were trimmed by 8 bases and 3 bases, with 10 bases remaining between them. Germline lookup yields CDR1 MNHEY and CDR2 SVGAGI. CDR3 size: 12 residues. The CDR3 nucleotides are TGTGCCAGCGGACAGTCTGAAGAGACCCAGTACTTC. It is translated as CASGQSEETQYF.